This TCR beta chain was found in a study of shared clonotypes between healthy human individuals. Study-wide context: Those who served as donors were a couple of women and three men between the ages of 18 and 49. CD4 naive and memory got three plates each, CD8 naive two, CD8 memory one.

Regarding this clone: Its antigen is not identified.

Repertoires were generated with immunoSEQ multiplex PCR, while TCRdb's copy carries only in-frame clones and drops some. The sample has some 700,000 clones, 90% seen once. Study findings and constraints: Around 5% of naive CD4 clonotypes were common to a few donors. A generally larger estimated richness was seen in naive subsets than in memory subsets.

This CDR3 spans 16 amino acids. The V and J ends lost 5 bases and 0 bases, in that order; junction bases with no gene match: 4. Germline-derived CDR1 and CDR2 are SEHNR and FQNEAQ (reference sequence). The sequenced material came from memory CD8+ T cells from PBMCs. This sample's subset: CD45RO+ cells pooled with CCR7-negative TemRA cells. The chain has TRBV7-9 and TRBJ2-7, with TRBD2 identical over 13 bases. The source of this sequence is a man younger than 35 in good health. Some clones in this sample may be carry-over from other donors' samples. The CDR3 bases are TGTGCCAGCAGCCCACTAGCGGGGGGGAACTCCTACGAGCAGTACTTC. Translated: CASSPLAGGNSYEQYF.